This T cell receptor beta chain was recovered during a study of T cell repertoires in aging, cancer and after chemotherapy. Germline lookup yields CDR1 SGHNT and CDR2 YYREEE (reference sequence). There are 17 residues in the CDR3. V trimming: 3 bases; J trimming: 5 bases; junction bases outside the gene matches: 10. A mixed TRB-A/B primer pool amplified rearranged TRB by multiplex touch-down PCR. TCRdb fed the multiplex PCR reads into MiXCR, producing one record per CDR3 protein. The table includes about 13,000 distinct CDR3 sequences, roughly 25% detected once. This clonotype showed up just a few times. The antigen is undetermined. Peripheral blood genomic DNA, not sorted cells or RNA, was the template. General study findings and limits: Rebound thymic output was suggested by rising median generation probability during chemotherapy in each cancer cohort.

The rearrangement links TRBV5-4 to TRBJ2-2, with 10 bases lining up with TRBD1. The sample taken for sequencing was blood. The origin of this receptor is a human donor in good health. This CDR3 is CASSSADRGRGTGELFF. CDR3 bases: TGTGCCAGCAGCTCCGCAGACAGGGGGCGAGGGACCGGGGAGCTGTTTTTT.